A single sample gave rise to the 13 T cell receptor beta chains below, sequenced in a study of shared clonotypes between healthy human individuals. Assay: immunoSEQ multiplex PCR; the TCRdb copy retains only in-frame clones and omits some. Here the sample spans 550,000 to 700,000 clones, 55% to 85% being singletons. The material sequenced was memory CD4+ T cells sorted from blood. Indicated subset: CD45RA-negative fraction. The source of these receptors is a woman aged 30 to 39 in good health.

The J gene is TRBJ2-5, the V gene TRBV4-1, with D perhaps TRBD1 or TRBD2 (5 bases each). Trimming removed 0 bases from V and 3 bases from J, with 17 bases in between. The length of the CDR3 is 17 residues. The V gene's germline CDR1 is MGHRA and CDR2 YSYEKL. The CDR3 spells CASSQDWGGQTKETQYF. The CDR3 DNA reads TGCGCCAGCAGCCAAGATTGGGGCGGGCAGACTAAAGAGACCCAGTACTTC.

The J gene is TRBJ2-1, the V gene TRBV25-1; 9 bases agree with TRBD1. The V and J ends lost 1 base and 2 bases, in that order; junction bases with no gene match: 3. The CDR3 is 16 residues long. The germline V gene has CDR1 MGHDK and CDR2 SYGVNS. CDR3 coding DNA: TGTGCCAGCAGTGAATCAGGGACAGGGCCCTACAATGAGCAGTTCTTC. Protein: CASSESGTGPYNEQFF.

The V gene is TRBV11-2, the J gene TRBJ2-5, with D possibly being TRBD1 or TRBD2 (5 bases each). The CDR3 extends over 14 amino acids. CDR1 and CDR2 (germline): SGHAT, FQNNGV. The V end was cut by 4 bases, the J end by 4 bases, with 13 bases between. CDR3: CASSSGASGETQYF. CDR3 nucleotides: TGTGCCAGCAGCTCCGGGGCCAGCGGAGAGACCCAGTACTTC.

This clone turned up a few times. This sequence joins TRBV19 and TRBJ1-1; D might be TRBD1 (5 bases). CDR3 length equals 15 residues. With 4 bases removed from V and 0 bases from J, the gap between germline ends came to 12 bases. Germline assignment: CDR1 LNHDA and CDR2 SQIVND (reference sequence). CDR3 loop: CASSRRQTLNTEAFF. The DNA of the CDR3 is TGTGCCAGTAGTAGAAGACAGACTCTGAACACTGAAGCTTTCTTT.

V gene TRBV28 combines with J gene TRBJ2-2, with TRBD2 matching 8 bases. This CDR3 is 13 amino acids long. Germline CDR1 MDHEN, CDR2 SYDVKM. The CDR3 DNA is TGTGCGATCGGGCGGGAGGTCACCGGGGAGCTGTTTTTT. It encodes CAIGREVTGELFF.

CDR3 nucleotide sequence: TGTGCCAGCAGCTTGGGGACAGGAGCTTCCTACGAGCAGTACTTC. Protein: CASSLGTGASYEQYF. The genes are TRBV5-8 and TRBJ2-7, with TRBD1 identical over 7 bases. With 0 bases clipped from V and 1 base from J, the junction kept 4 bases outside the gene matches. Germline CDR1 is SGHTS and CDR2 is YDEGEE. There are 15 residues in the CDR3.

V and J are TRBV19 and TRBJ1-1; D unresolved. The CDR3 length is 13 residues. Germline assignment: CDR1 LNHDA and CDR2 SQIVND (reference sequence). Trimming took 7 bases from V and 3 from J, leaving 12 bases between them. CDR3 amino acids: CASTSQRYTEAFF. CDR3 DNA: TGTGCCAGTACCTCCCAACGCTACACTGAAGCTTTCTTT.

The chain combines TRBV25-1 with TRBJ1-1, with TRBD1 identical over 9 bases. The CDR3 length is 14 residues. The V and J ends lost 4 bases and 5 bases, in that order; junction bases with no gene match: 5. CDR1 and CDR2 (germline): MGHDK, SYGVNS. CDR3 DNA: TGTGCCAGCAGTGTGTCCGGGACAGGGACTGAAGCTTTCTTT. Amino acid sequence: CASSVSGTGTEAFF.

The chain employs TRBV28 and TRBJ1-2; 8 bases map to TRBD1. The germline V gene has CDR1 MDHEN and CDR2 SYDVKM. This CDR3 region has 17 residues. With 7 bases clipped from V and 0 bases from J, the junction kept 13 bases outside the gene matches. This chain's CDR3 is CASTNRDRGSANYGYTF. The CDR3 nucleotides read TGTGCCAGCACCAACCGCGACAGGGGTTCAGCTAACTATGGCTACACCTTC.

The rearrangement joins TRBV19 to TRBJ1-5; D uncertain. Trimming stripped 0 bases from V and 5 bases from J, with 8 bases between. There are 14 residues in the CDR3. Germline V gives CDR1 LNHDA, CDR2 SQIVND (reference sequence). CDR3 DNA: TGTGCCAGTAGTATAGATGATAGTGATCAGCCCCAGCATTTT. It yields the protein CASSIDDSDQPQHF.

The chain joins TRBV11-3 to TRBJ2-1; maybe TRBD2 (6 bases). V was pared by 6 bases and J by 11 bases, with 26 bases between. CDR1 SGHNT and CDR2 YENEEA come from the germline V gene. The CDR3 covers 16 residues. The chain's CDR3 is CASSSSYGFSGQKQFF. The CDR3 nucleotides are TGTGCCAGCAGTTCTTCCTATGGGTTCAGCGGGCAGAAGCAGTTCTTC.

The chain is built from TRBV4-1 and TRBJ2-5; either TRBD1 or TRBD2 may fit D (5 bases each). CDR3 size: 19 residues. Germline V gives CDR1 MGHRA, CDR2 YSYEKL. The V end lost 1 base, the J end lost 2 bases, and 23 bases lay between the germline ends. The CDR3 protein is CASSQGVVRDRIWQETQYF. The DNA for the CDR3 is TGCGCCAGCAGCCAAGGCGTCGTCCGGGACCGGATATGGCAAGAGACCCAGTACTTC.

The CDR3 is CASSSAFDSSYNEQFF. For the CDR3, the DNA is TGCGCCAGCAGCTCAGCCTTCGACAGCTCCTACAATGAGCAGTTCTTC. The gene calls are TRBV5-1 and TRBJ2-1; tentative D call: TRBD1 (5 bases). Germline CDR1 is SGHRS and CDR2 is YFSETQ. Between the trimmed V and J ends, which lost 3 bases and 0 bases, there was a span of 13 bases. CDR3 size: 16 residues.